The 25 T cell receptor beta chains below come from one sample, sequenced in a study of cytomegalovirus exposure and HLA in healthy donors. Use of 60 Vbeta and 13 Jbeta primers characterized the PCR. The repertoire was sequenced with immunoSEQ multiplex PCR; TCRdb's copy has only in-frame clones and lacks some. The table has approximately 200,000 clones, approximately 78% seen once. Sequenced sample: PBMCs. These receptors were obtained from a woman aged 45-65 years in good health and CMV-seropositive.

The chain is built from TRBV9 and TRBJ2-7, with 8 bases aligning to TRBD1. CDR3 length: 14 amino acids. In germline, CDR1 is SGDLS, CDR2 YYNGEE. V dropped 4 bases and J dropped 4; count of bases not matched to a gene: 7. The CDR3 DNA is TGTGCCAGCAGCCTGGACAGGGACGGGTACGAGCAGTACTTC. Protein sequence: CASSLDRDGYEQYF.

This clone was observed a handful of times. The V gene is TRBV29-1, the J gene TRBJ2-3, with 8 bases matching TRBD1. Germline lookup yields CDR1 SQVTM and CDR2 ANQGSEA. V trimming: 4 bases; J trimming: 1 base; junction bases outside the gene matches: 4. The CDR3 is made up of 14 amino acids. The CDR3, as DNA: TGCAGCGTTGCCCTGACAGGGGGCACAGATACGCAGTATTTT. Its protein product is CSVALTGGTDTQYF.

The chain is built from TRBV28 and TRBJ1-2; tentatively, D is TRBD1 (6 bases). The CDR3 is 14 residues long. With 2 bases removed from V and 2 bases from J, the gap between germline ends came to 9 bases. From germline, CDR1 is MDHEN and CDR2 SYDVKM. The CDR3 sequence: CASSLGGGNYGYTF. For the CDR3, the DNA is TGTGCCAGCAGTTTAGGGGGGGGCAACTATGGCTACACCTTC.

The V gene is TRBV29-1, the J gene TRBJ2-3; 8 nucleotides line up with TRBD2. Germline loops: CDR1 SQVTM, CDR2 ANQGSEA. V trimming: 3 bases; J trimming: 4 bases; junction bases outside the gene matches: 6. The CDR3 loop spans 14 amino acids. The DNA of the CDR3 is TGCAGCGTTGAGGAGCGGGAGAGGTCAGATACGCAGTATTTT. This gives the protein CSVEERERSDTQYF.

The genes are TRBV27 and TRBJ2-7; 7 nucleotides match TRBD1. This CDR3 contains 13 residues. V shed 4 bases, J shed 5 bases, and the junction held 5 bases outside the gene matches. Per the germline V gene, CDR1 is MNHEY and CDR2 is SMNVEV (reference sequence). CDR3 bases: TGTGCCAGCAGTTCGACAGGGATCCACGAGCAGTACTTC. Encoded protein: CASSSTGIHEQYF.

The rearrangement links TRBV5-8 to TRBJ1-5; a weak D match, TRBD1 (5 bases). Trimming shortened V by 0 bases and J by 7 bases, and 26 bases separated the two germline ends. The CDR3 contains 19 residues. Germline-derived CDR1 and CDR2 are SGHTS and YDEGEE. The DNA for the CDR3 is TGTGCCAGCAGCTTGGTAGTTACAGGCGGAAGTTTGGGATGGCAGCCCCAGCATTTT. It is translated as CASSLVVTGGSLGWQPQHF.

Here the CDR3 reads CASSPSQGIRTDTQYF. The DNA of the CDR3 is TGTGCCAGCTCACCAAGCCAGGGTATCAGGACAGATACGCAGTATTTT. The V gene is TRBV18, the J gene TRBJ2-3; tentative D call: TRBD1 (5 bases). The CDR3 covers 16 residues. V lost 2 bases and J lost 3, with 15 bases in between. CDR1 is KGHSH, CDR2 LQKENI, per germline. Looking up the rest from reference TRBV18 and TRBJ2-3 gives the full variable domain: NAGVMQNPRHLVRRRGQEARLRCSPMKGHSHVYWYRQLPEEGLKFMVYLQKENIIDESGMPKERFSAEFPKEGPSILRIQQVVRGDSAAYFCASSPSQGIRTDTQYFGPGTRLTVL.

As to this clone: The same CDR3 can be traced to other DNA sequences in this sample. The chain has TRBV19 and TRBJ1-5; D not certain. The CDR3 has 14 residues. CDR1 and CDR2 from the germline V gene are LNHDA and SQIVND (reference sequence). V was shortened by 4 bases and J by 2 bases, with 9 bases between the two germline ends. CDR3 in amino acids: CASSTTGGNQPQHF. The CDR3 coding sequence is TGTGCCAGTAGTACCACCGGTGGCAATCAGCCCCAGCATTTT.

This clone was found once. The genes are TRBV4-1 and TRBJ2-3; 13 bases map to TRBD2. Per germline, CDR1 MGHRA and CDR2 YSYEKL. Trimming removed 5 bases from V and 6 bases from J; junction bases left unmatched: 8. CDR3 length equals 16 residues. The CDR3 DNA is TGCGCCAGCAGCTTTCGACTAGCGGGAGGTGAGGATACGCAGTATTTT. It yields the protein CASSFRLAGGEDTQYF.

V and J are TRBV9 and TRBJ2-3, with TRBD1 identical over 7 bases. Germline V gene data show CDR1 as SGDLS and CDR2 as YYNGEE. Trimming cost V 3 bases and J 6 bases; bases outside gene matches: 7. The CDR3 has 14 amino acids. The CDR3 DNA reads TGTGCCAGCAGCGCCCAACCACAGGGGGATACGCAGTATTTT. Amino acid sequence: CASSAQPQGDTQYF.

This sequence joins TRBV27 and TRBJ1-5; D call uncertain. Trimming cost V 5 bases and J 9 bases, with 14 bases left between them. The germline gives CDR1 MNHEY, CDR2 SMNVEV (reference sequence). This CDR3 has 13 amino acids. CDR3 protein: CASSPIYVGPQHF. The CDR3 nucleotides are TGTGCCAGCAGTCCAATATACGTCGGGCCCCAGCATTTT.

The gene calls are TRBV27 and TRBJ2-7, with 7 bases lining up with TRBD1. CDR1 is MNHEY, CDR2 SMNVEV, per germline (reference sequence). CDR3 length: 14 residues. Trimming removed 5 bases from V and 4 bases from J; junction bases left unmatched: 8. The CDR3 bases are TGTGCCAGCAGTCTTACTCGGGACAGTTACGAGCAGTACTTC. Its protein product is CASSLTRDSYEQYF.

This clone was seen more than once but under ten times. Its ends do not fully match the called genes, so a read error is possible. This chain's CDR3 is CASSLGRDNEQFF. The CDR3 region has the DNA TGTGCTAGCAGCTTAGGCAGGGACAATGAGCAGTTCTTC. The chain combines TRBV7-7 with TRBJ2-1, with a weak D call TRBD1 (5 bases). The V gene's germline CDR1 is SSHAT and CDR2 FNYEAQ (reference sequence). The CDR3 spans 13 residues. Filled out from reference TRBV7-7 and TRBJ2-1, the complete variable domain reads GAGVSQSPRYKVTKRGQDVTLRCDPISSHATLYWYQQALGQGPEFLTYFNYEAQPDKSGLPSDRFSAERPEGSISTLTIQRTEQRDSAMYRCASSLGRDNEQFFGPGTRLTVL.

The sample holds one count of this clone. The rearrangement links TRBV10-2 to TRBJ2-5, with 8 bases matching TRBD1. The DNA end is a closer match to TRBJ2-7, so the J assignment may be wrong. CDR1 and CDR2 (germline): WSHSY, SAAADI. The CDR3 has 15 residues. The CDR3: CASRLSRTGKYEQYF. In DNA form, the CDR3 reads TGCGCCAGCAGATTATCACGGACAGGGAAATACGAGCAGTACTTC.

The V and J genes are TRBV9 and TRBJ1-2; 8 bases agree with TRBD1. Per germline, CDR1 SGDLS and CDR2 YYNGEE. V shed 4 bases and J 8 bases; nucleotides not matched to a gene: 10. The CDR3 extends over 14 amino acids. The CDR3 sequence is CASSLEGTGTGYTF. The CDR3 DNA is TGTGCCAGCAGCCTAGAGGGGACAGGAACAGGCTACACCTTC.

The V gene is TRBV27, the J gene TRBJ1-1; no reliable D call. Germline lookup yields CDR1 MNHEY and CDR2 SMNVEV (reference sequence). Trimming stripped 4 bases from V and 0 bases from J, with 6 bases between. CDR3 length: 13 residues. The CDR3 loop reads CASSSTLNTEAFF. As DNA, the CDR3 is TGTGCCAGCAGTTCCACACTGAACACTGAAGCTTTCTTT.

J is TRBJ2-7 and V is TRBV9, with 11 bases identical to TRBD2. This CDR3 contains 15 residues. V was clipped by 3 bases and J by 1 base; unmatched bases: 3. Germline CDR1 reads SGDLS; CDR2 reads YYNGEE. Here the CDR3 DNA reads TGTGCCAGCAGCGCGGGACTAGCGGAGTCCTACGAGCAGTACTTC. Its protein is CASSAGLAESYEQYF.

The genes are TRBV4-1 and TRBJ2-2; TRBD2 aligns across 7 bases. Germline CDR1 reads MGHRA; CDR2 reads YSYEKL. With V trimmed by 2 bases and J by 6 bases, 6 bases remained unmatched. This CDR3 has 15 amino acids. The CDR3 loop is CASSQPFREAGELFF. The CDR3 DNA reads TGCGCCAGCAGCCAACCCTTTCGGGAGGCCGGGGAGCTGTTTTTT.

The chain uses TRBV7-6 and TRBJ2-1, with D tentatively TRBD2 (5 bases). The germline CDR1 and CDR2 sequences are SGHVS and FNYEAQ. The CDR3 sequence is 16 residues long. Trimming removed 4 bases from V and 4 bases from J, with 17 bases in between. The CDR3 spells CASSSTTGSSYNEQFF. As DNA, the CDR3 is TGTGCCAGCAGCTCAACTACGGGGTCATCTTACAATGAGCAGTTCTTC.

The chain couples TRBV11-2 to TRBJ2-7; the match to TRBD2 covers 13 bases. The CDR3 has 14 residues. V shed 5 bases, J shed 7 bases, and the junction held 5 bases outside the gene matches. Germline CDR1 is SGHAT and CDR2 is FQNNGV. CDR3 DNA: TGTGCCAGCAGCCTACTAGCGGGGGGGATTGAGCAGTACTTC. Translated, it gives CASSLLAGGIEQYF. Combining the CDR3 with reference TRBV11-2 and TRBJ2-7 gives the whole variable domain EAGVAQSPRYKIIEKRQSVAFWCNPISGHATLYWYQQILGQGPKLLIQFQNNGVVDDSQLPKDRFSAERLKGVDSTLKIQPAKLEDSAVYLCASSLLAGGIEQYFGPGTRLTVT.

This clone was seen a handful of times. The gene calls are TRBV27 and TRBJ1-4, with TRBD1 matching over 7 bases. Germline trimming cut 3 bases from V and 3 bases from J; bases unmatched to any gene: 4. CDR3 length: 15 residues. Germline values: CDR1 MNHEY, CDR2 SMNVEV (reference sequence). This CDR3 is CASSFSTGPNEKLFF. The CDR3 region has the DNA TGTGCCAGCAGTTTCTCGACAGGGCCTAATGAAAAACTGTTTTTT.

This rearrangement joins TRBV28 to TRBJ1-5, with 10 bases aligning to TRBD1. V shed 4 bases and J 0 bases; nucleotides not matched to a gene: 6. Per germline, CDR1 MDHEN and CDR2 SYDVKM. The CDR3 sequence is 17 residues long. Here the CDR3 reads CASSWDRGHLSNQPQHF. CDR3 in DNA: TGTGCCAGCAGTTGGGACAGGGGACACCTTAGCAATCAGCCCCAGCATTTT.

The rearrangement uses TRBV28 and TRBJ1-2, with D perhaps TRBD1 (6 bases). With 7 bases removed from V and 4 bases from J, the gap between germline ends came to 19 bases. The CDR3 is 15 residues long. CDR1 is MDHEN and CDR2 is SYDVKM in the germline V gene. The CDR3 bases are TGTGCCAGCACCTTAGGGGGGGAGAGGCTCTATGGCTACACCTTC. Encoded protein: CASTLGGERLYGYTF.

Comments on this clone: In the same sample, other DNA sequences code for this CDR3. V usage is TRBV6-5 and J usage is TRBJ2-7; 8 nucleotides agree with TRBD1. J lost 3 bases, V lost 0 bases, and 1 base had no gene match. The CDR3 spans 14 residues. Germline V gene sequence: CDR1 MNHEY, CDR2 SVGAGI. CDR3 amino acids: CASSYSGQGYEQYF. As DNA, the CDR3 is TGTGCCAGCAGTTACTCTGGACAGGGCTACGAGCAGTACTTC.

The chain recombines TRBV11-2 with TRBJ2-3, with 10 bases aligning to TRBD1. J lost 4 bases, V lost 4 bases, and 8 bases had no gene match. The CDR3 runs to 16 residues. CDR1 SGHAT and CDR2 FQNNGV come from the germline V gene. The DNA for the CDR3 is TGTGCCAGCAGCTCGAAATTGGACAGGGGGGCAGATACGCAGTATTTT. It translates to CASSSKLDRGADTQYF.